The 14 T cell receptor beta chains below come from one sample, sequenced in a study of T cell responses to AZD1222 COVID-19 vaccine. Some clones are missing from TCRdb's copy, which holds only in-frame ones; the method was immunoSEQ multiplex PCR. The repertoire holds over 120,000 clones, with approximately 90% as singletons. The starting material was peripheral blood, obtained on day 0 of AZD1222 vaccination. These receptors were taken from an adult in good health.

The chain joins TRBV6-5 to TRBJ2-5; D unclear. Per the germline V gene, CDR1 is MNHEY and CDR2 is SVGAGI. The V end lost 6 bases, the J end lost 7 bases, and 12 bases lay between the germline ends. The CDR3 is made up of 12 amino acids. This chain's CDR3 is CASSPNGPTQYF. The CDR3 coding sequence is TGTGCCAGCAGCCCAAACGGGCCGACCCAGTACTTC.

The V and J genes are TRBV7-2 and TRBJ2-7; 9 bases fit TRBD2. J was trimmed by 2 bases and V by 3 bases; bases with no gene match: 2. Germline assignment: CDR1 SGHTA and CDR2 FQGNSA. CDR3 length equals 14 residues. The DNA of the CDR3 is TGTGCCAGCAGCTTCGGCGGGAGGGCCTACGAGCAGTACTTC. Amino acids: CASSFGGRAYEQYF.

This clone was seen once. The gene calls are TRBV18 and TRBJ2-3; no clear D. The CDR3 spans 15 residues. V lost 2 bases and J lost 0, with 9 bases in between. Germline loops: CDR1 KGHSH, CDR2 LQKENI. The CDR3, as DNA: TGTGCCAGCTCACCAAGGGCTACCAGCACAGATACGCAGTATTTT. Amino acid sequence: CASSPRATSTDTQYF.

The V and J genes are TRBV24-1 and TRBJ2-7; the match to TRBD2 covers 12 bases. Per the germline V gene, CDR1 is KGHDR and CDR2 is SFDVKD. This CDR3 comprises 15 residues. V was clipped by 4 bases and J by 6 bases; unmatched bases: 6. CDR3 protein: CATSDPGLAGSEQYF. In DNA form, the CDR3 reads TGTGCCACCAGTGACCCTGGACTAGCGGGAAGCGAGCAGTACTTC.

The V and J genes are TRBV7-2 and TRBJ2-2; tentatively, D is TRBD2 (6 bases). V was pared by 0 bases and J by 6 bases, with 8 bases between. Germline V lookup: CDR1 SGHTA, CDR2 FQGNSA. This CDR3 spans 14 amino acids. The CDR3 coding sequence is TGTGCCAGCAGCTTAGCTTTAGCGGCCGGGGAGCTGTTTTTT. This gives the protein CASSLALAAGELFF.

The genes are TRBV27 and TRBJ2-7; 9 positions match TRBD2. This CDR3 contains 16 residues. The V gene end was trimmed by 5 bases and the J gene end by 5 bases; junction bases not matched to a gene: 13. Germline CDR1 MNHEY, CDR2 SMNVEV (reference sequence). For the CDR3, the DNA is TGTGCCAGCAGTAATATCGGGCCGGGACTAGCCCACGAGCAGTACTTC. Translated, it gives CASSNIGPGLAHEQYF.

V is TRBV6-5 and J is TRBJ2-1; D possibly corresponds to TRBD2 (6 bases). Germline lookup yields CDR1 MNHEY and CDR2 SVGAGI. Trimming took 2 bases from V and 3 from J, leaving 14 bases between them. CDR3 size: 16 residues. CDR3 amino acids: CASSYGRDGSYNEQFF. CDR3 in DNA: TGTGCCAGCAGTTACGGGCGGGATGGGAGCTACAATGAGCAGTTCTTC.

This chain connects TRBV15 to TRBJ1-2; a weak D match, TRBD1 (6 bases). This CDR3 region has 14 residues. Between the trimmed V and J ends, which lost 0 bases and 4 bases, there was a span of 9 bases. Looked up from germline, CDR1 is LNHNV and CDR2 is YYDKDF (reference sequence). The CDR3 nucleotides read TGTGCCACCAGCAGAGACAGGGGAGCCTATGGCTACACCTTC. Translation gives CATSRDRGAYGYTF. Full variable domain (remainder filled in from reference TRBV15 and TRBJ1-2): DAMVIQNPRYQVTQFGKPVTLSCSQTLNHNVMYWYQQKSSQAPKLLFHYYDKDFNNEADTPDNFQSRRPNTSFCFLDIRSPGLGDTAMYLCATSRDRGAYGYTFGSGTRLTVV.

This clone showed up just once. This sequence joins TRBV7-2 and TRBJ1-5; D call uncertain. The V gene's germline CDR1 is SGHTA and CDR2 FQGNSA. The length of the CDR3 is 14 residues. The V gene lost 7 bases and the J gene lost 7 bases, with 17 bases spanning the gap. In nucleotides, the CDR3 is TGTGCCAGCACCCTAGTGGCCGTCCCCCAGCCCCAGCATTTT. Translated: CASTLVAVPQPQHF.

This chain uses TRBV19 with TRBJ1-2, with D uncertain. The CDR3 sequence is 13 residues long. Germline CDR1 LNHDA, CDR2 SQIVND (reference sequence). Trimming took 5 bases from V and 2 from J, leaving 9 bases between them. The CDR3 DNA reads TGTGCCAGTAGTTCCACAGAGAACTATGGCTACACCTTC. Amino acid sequence: CASSSTENYGYTF.

The gene calls are TRBV29-1 and TRBJ2-7; weak D call: TRBD2 (7 bases). Germline V gives CDR1 SQVTM, CDR2 ANQGSEA. The V and J ends lost 6 bases and 9 bases respectively, with 21 bases between them. The CDR3 sequence is 13 residues long. CDR3 sequence: CSVWSGGRGGQYF. DNA for the CDR3: TGCAGCGTCTGGTCGGGGGGCCGTGGAGGGCAGTACTTC.

This clone was recorded once. The chain couples TRBV7-3 to TRBJ2-5, with unresolved D. Trimming removed 5 bases from V and 2 bases from J, with 9 bases in between. In germline, CDR1 is SGHTA, CDR2 FQGTGA. This CDR3 is 13 amino acids long. The CDR3 region has the DNA TGTGCCAGCAGCCGCTACCCTCAAGAGACCCAGTACTTC. This translates into CASSRYPQETQYF.

The chain has TRBV6-5 and TRBJ1-2; weak D call: TRBD1 (5 bases). The length of the CDR3 is 15 residues. Germline loops: CDR1 MNHEY, CDR2 SVGAGI. V was shortened by 0 bases and J by 2 bases, with 10 bases between the two germline ends. This CDR3 is CASSYSGRENYGYTF. The CDR3 DNA reads TGTGCCAGCAGTTACTCGGGCAGGGAGAACTATGGCTACACCTTC.

The chain is built from TRBV12-3 or TRBV12-4 and TRBJ2-7; 8 bases line up with TRBD1. The CDR3 length is 12 residues. V shed 7 bases and J 7 bases; nucleotides not matched to a gene: 6. The CDR3 DNA reads as TGTGCCAGCACGGGCAGGGGGCGAGAGCAGTACTTC. Amino acid sequence: CASTGRGREQYF.